This T cell receptor (gamma chain) was identified during a study of gamma-delta T cells after stem cell transplantation (dated by TCRdb to 2016 to 2018). On this clone: Its antigen remains undetermined. Qualities for individual bases were not recorded, and no much larger clone is one base off.

The library came from RT-PCR. This sample was sequenced with an Illumina MiSeq. Public reads were reanalyzed in TCRdb with CATT, and rows carrying the same DNA were merged afterwards. The table for this sample lists 2,500 to 3,500 gamma-chain clones; around 19% of them were counted only once. In total, the top ten clones hold roughly 3.2% of the sample. Sequencing used gamma-delta T cells. This TCR came from a human donor. It is not recorded whose cells these are; they may come from a transplant donor.

The CDR3 reads as follows: CATWEGEKLF. The DNA sequence is TGTGCCACCTGGGAGGGCGAGAAACTCTTT. The chain employs TRGV8 and TRGJ1 or TRGJ2. The germline V gene gives CDR1 as VENAVY and CDR2 as YDSYNSRV. Inclusive of the bounding cysteine and phenylalanine, the CDR3 is 10 residues long. The read is trimmed to its CDR3 DNA, 30 bases read in frame from base 1. Trimmed from V: 4 bases; trimmed from J: 11 bases; junction bases lacking a gene match: 5.